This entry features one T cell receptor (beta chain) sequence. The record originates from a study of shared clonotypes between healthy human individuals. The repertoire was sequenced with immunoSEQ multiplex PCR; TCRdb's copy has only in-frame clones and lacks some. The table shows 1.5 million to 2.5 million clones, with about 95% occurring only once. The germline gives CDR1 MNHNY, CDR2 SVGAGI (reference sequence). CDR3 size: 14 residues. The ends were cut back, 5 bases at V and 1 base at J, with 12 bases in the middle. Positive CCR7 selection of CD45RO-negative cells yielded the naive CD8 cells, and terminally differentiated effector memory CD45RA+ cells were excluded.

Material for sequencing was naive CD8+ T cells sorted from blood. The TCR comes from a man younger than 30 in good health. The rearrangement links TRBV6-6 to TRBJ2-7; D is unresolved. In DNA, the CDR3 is TGTGCCAGCAGTCGCCCAGAGAGATCCTACGAGCAGTACTTC. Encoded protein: CASSRPERSYEQYF.